One and the same sample provided the 13 T cell receptor beta chains below, sequenced in a study of regulatory T cells. The primer mix had 52 TRBV and 13 TRBJ primers. TCRdb's table, derived via immunoSEQ multiplex PCR, lists solely in-frame clones and lacks some. The table includes 20,000 to 25,000 clones, 90% to 95% detected once. Specimen: CD8+ T cells sorted from blood. Receptors originate from a child younger than 10 with CD3G deficiency.

This chain joins TRBV28 and TRBJ2-3; D ambiguous. Per germline, CDR1 MDHEN and CDR2 SYDVKM. CDR3 length: 13 amino acids. The V and J ends lost 4 bases and 1 base respectively, with 6 bases between them. CDR3 coding DNA: TGTGCCAGCAGTTCCCCACGCACAGATACGCAGTATTTT. Protein product: CASSSPRTDTQYF. Drawing the rest from reference TRBV28 and TRBJ2-3, the complete variable domain is DVKVTQSSRYLVKRTGEKVFLECVQDMDHENMFWYRQDPGLGLRLIYFSYDVKMKEKGDIPEGYSVSREKKERFSLILESASTNQTSMYLCASSSPRTDTQYFGPGTRLTVL.

For the CDR3, the DNA is TGTGCCAGCAGTCCCAGGGTTACCTACGAGCAGTACTTC. Its translation is CASSPRVTYEQYF. V is TRBV28 and J is TRBJ2-7; a possible D gene is TRBD1 (5 bases). V shed 5 bases and J shed 2 bases, with 10 bases lying between them. The germline V gene encodes CDR1 MDHEN and CDR2 SYDVKM. CDR3 length: 13 residues.

J is TRBJ1-1 and V is TRBV25-1, with a tentative D call TRBD1 (5 bases). The CDR3 consists of 14 residues. V lost 1 base and J lost 1, with 7 bases in between. CDR1 is MGHDK and CDR2 is SYGVNS in the germline V gene. This CDR3 is CASSESGGNTEAFF. CDR3 sequence (DNA): TGTGCCAGCAGTGAATCCGGGGGGAACACTGAAGCTTTCTTT. The full variable domain, its missing parts supplied by reference TRBV25-1 and TRBJ1-1, is EADIYQTPRYLVIGTGKKITLECSQTMGHDKMYWYQQDPGMELHLIHYSYGVNSTEKGDLSSESTVSRIRTEHFPLTLESARPSHTSQYLCASSESGGNTEAFFGQGTRLTVV.

The gene calls are TRBV7-6 and TRBJ2-2, with D perhaps TRBD1 (8 bases). With 5 bases removed from V and 7 bases from J, the gap between germline ends came to 20 bases. CDR3 size: 16 residues. CDR1 SGHVS and CDR2 FNYEAQ come from the germline V gene. DNA for the CDR3: TGTGCCAGCAGCGATACAGGGGGGGAAATTGTCGGGGAGCTGTTTTTT. It specifies CASSDTGGEIVGELFF.

The gene calls are TRBV27 and TRBJ2-3; no definite D call. The CDR3 covers 13 residues. Germline V lookup: CDR1 MNHEY, CDR2 SMNVEV (reference sequence). Trimming stripped 0 bases from V and 3 bases from J, with 4 bases between. CDR3 region: CASSLSFTDTQYF. In nucleotides, the CDR3 is TGTGCCAGCAGTTTATCCTTTACAGATACGCAGTATTTT.

This sequence joins TRBV27 and TRBJ2-3, with D possibly TRBD2 on 5 matching bases. This CDR3 region has 13 residues. Germline V gene data show CDR1 as MNHEY and CDR2 as SMNVEV (reference sequence). With 5 bases removed from V and 2 bases from J, the gap between germline ends came to 8 bases. The CDR3 DNA reads TGTGCCAGCAGTCCTAGCCCCACAGATACGCAGTATTTT. As protein: CASSPSPTDTQYF.

The rearrangement links TRBV23-1 to TRBJ2-1; tentatively, D is TRBD1 (6 bases). TRBV23-1 is identified as an open reading frame with a role that is uncertain. The length of the CDR3 is 14 residues. Trimming pared 8 bases from V and 6 bases from J, leaving 17 bases between. The CDR3 nucleotides are TGCGCCAGCGACAAACAGGGAAAGGGCAATGAGCAGTTCTTC. Translation: CASDKQGKGNEQFF.

The sample holds one count of this clone. The chain couples TRBV28 to TRBJ1-2; D call uncertain. The germline V gene encodes CDR1 MDHEN and CDR2 SYDVKM. V was trimmed by 3 bases and J by 3 bases, leaving 5 bases between them. This CDR3 has 12 amino acids. DNA of the CDR3: TGTGCCAGCAGTTTGGGAGACTATGGCTACACCTTC. Its translation: CASSLGDYGYTF.

This clone was seen more than once but under ten times. The gene calls are TRBV11-2 and TRBJ2-1, with D unresolved. This CDR3 region has 15 residues. Trimming left V 1 base short and J 2 bases short, with 9 bases between. Germline V gene sequence: CDR1 SGHAT, CDR2 FQNNGV. The CDR3 DNA follows: TGTGCCAGCAGCTTAGGCCCCCGAGCCTACAATGAGCAGTTCTTC. Translated, it gives CASSLGPRAYNEQFF.

This clone was observed a single time. This sequence joins TRBV28 and TRBJ2-3, with 8 positions matching TRBD1. The germline V gene encodes CDR1 MDHEN and CDR2 SYDVKM. The CDR3 contains 15 residues. V shed 6 bases, J shed 5 bases, and the junction held 10 bases outside the gene matches. The CDR3, as DNA: TGTGCCAGCAGCACAGACAGGGGAGAGGTAGATACGCAGTATTTT. It is translated as CASSTDRGEVDTQYF.

This chain's CDR3 is CASSYSSTNEQFF. The DNA for the CDR3 is TGTGCCAGCAGTTACTCGAGCACCAATGAGCAGTTCTTC. The genes are TRBV6-5 and TRBJ2-1; D unclear. The germline V gene has CDR1 MNHEY and CDR2 SVGAGI. The V end lost 0 bases, the J end lost 6 bases, and 6 bases lay between the germline ends. This CDR3 has 13 amino acids.

This clone was detected a few times. CDR3 DNA: TGTGCCAGCAGTTCCTTTCACGGGACAGCAAATGAAAAACTGTTTTTT. It is translated as CASSSFHGTANEKLFF. V is TRBV28 and J is TRBJ1-4; 7 positions match TRBD1. Per germline, CDR1 MDHEN and CDR2 SYDVKM. The ends lost 4 bases at V and 5 bases at J; junction bases unmatched: 10. There are 16 residues in the CDR3.

The rearrangement uses TRBV6-1 and TRBJ2-7; TRBD1 agrees at 9 bases. After removal of 7 bases from V and 4 bases from J, the junction contained 2 bases not matched to a gene. Germline V gives CDR1 MNHNS, CDR2 SASEGT. CDR3 size: 12 residues. CDR3 DNA: TGTGCCAGCACCGGGACAGGGTACGAGCAGTACTTC. This translates into CASTGTGYEQYF.